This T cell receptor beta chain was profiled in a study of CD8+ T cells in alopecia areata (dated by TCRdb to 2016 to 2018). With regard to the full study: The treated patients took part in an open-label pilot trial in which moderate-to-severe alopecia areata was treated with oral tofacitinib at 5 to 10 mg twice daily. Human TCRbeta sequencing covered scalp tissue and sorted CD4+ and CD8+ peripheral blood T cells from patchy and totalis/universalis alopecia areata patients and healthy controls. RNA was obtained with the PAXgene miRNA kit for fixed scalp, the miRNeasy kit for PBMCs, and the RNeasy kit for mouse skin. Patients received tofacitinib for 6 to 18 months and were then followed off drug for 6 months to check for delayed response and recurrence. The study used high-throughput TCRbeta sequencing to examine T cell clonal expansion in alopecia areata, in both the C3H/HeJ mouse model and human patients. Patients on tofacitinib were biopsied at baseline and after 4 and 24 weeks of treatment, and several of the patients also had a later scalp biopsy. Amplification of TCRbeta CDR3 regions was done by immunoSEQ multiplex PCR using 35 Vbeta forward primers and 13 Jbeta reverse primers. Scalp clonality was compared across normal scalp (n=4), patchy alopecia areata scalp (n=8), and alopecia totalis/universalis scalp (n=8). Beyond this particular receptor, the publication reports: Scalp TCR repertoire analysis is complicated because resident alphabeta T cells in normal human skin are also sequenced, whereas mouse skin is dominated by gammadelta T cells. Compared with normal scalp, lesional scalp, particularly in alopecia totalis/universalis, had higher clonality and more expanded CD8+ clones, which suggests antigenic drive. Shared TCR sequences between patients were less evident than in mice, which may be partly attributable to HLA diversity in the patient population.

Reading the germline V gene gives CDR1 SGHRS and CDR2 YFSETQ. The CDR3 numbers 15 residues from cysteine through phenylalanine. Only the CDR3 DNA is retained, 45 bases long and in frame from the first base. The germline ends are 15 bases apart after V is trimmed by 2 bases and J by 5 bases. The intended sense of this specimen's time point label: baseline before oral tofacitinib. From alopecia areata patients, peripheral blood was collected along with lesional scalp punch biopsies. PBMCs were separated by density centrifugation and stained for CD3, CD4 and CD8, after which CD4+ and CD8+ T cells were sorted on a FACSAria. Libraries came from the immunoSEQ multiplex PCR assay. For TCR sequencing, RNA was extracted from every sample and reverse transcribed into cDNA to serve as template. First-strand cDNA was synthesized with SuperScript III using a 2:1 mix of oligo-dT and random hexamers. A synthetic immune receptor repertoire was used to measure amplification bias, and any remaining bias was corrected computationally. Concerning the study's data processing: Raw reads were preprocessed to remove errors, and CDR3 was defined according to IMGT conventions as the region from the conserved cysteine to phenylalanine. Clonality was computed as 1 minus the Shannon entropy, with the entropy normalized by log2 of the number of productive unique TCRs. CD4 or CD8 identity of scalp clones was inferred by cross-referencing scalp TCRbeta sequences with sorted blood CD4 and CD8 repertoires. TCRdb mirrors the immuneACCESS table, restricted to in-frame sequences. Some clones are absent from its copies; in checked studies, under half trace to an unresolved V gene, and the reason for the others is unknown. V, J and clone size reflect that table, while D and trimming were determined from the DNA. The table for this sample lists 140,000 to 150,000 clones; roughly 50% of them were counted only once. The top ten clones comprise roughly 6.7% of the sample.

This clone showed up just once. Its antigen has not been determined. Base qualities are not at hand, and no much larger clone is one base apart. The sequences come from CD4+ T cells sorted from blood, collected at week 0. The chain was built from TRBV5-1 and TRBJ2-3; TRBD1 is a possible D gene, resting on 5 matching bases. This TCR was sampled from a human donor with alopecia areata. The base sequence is TGCGCCAGCAGCTTCGACACTCCGGACATAGATACGCAGTATTTT. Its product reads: CASSFDTPDIDTQYF.